This TCR beta chain is drawn from a study of T cells in Graves' hyperthyroidism and ophthalmopathy. Germline CDR1 MGHDK, CDR2 SYGVNS. The ends lost 7 bases at V and 0 bases at J; junction bases unmatched: 15. The CDR3 extends over 18 amino acids. Findings and limits, study-wide: Blood samples included most of the expanded thyroid clonotypes exceeding 0.001.

Graves' hyperthyroidism is called stable when ophthalmopathy does not progress within 18 months. Patients aged 18 to 65 had newly diagnosed hyperthyroidism that had lasted under 2 months. The study excluded patients with uncontrolled infection, other autoimmune disease, pregnancy or lactation. This clonotype has just a few counts. The antigen remains undetermined. Researchers took RNA transcripts and amplified the TCR beta CDR3 regions from them. During a first-round RT-PCR of the TCR CDR3, the HTBI primer set was used. Each CDR3 protein is one row after TCRdb ran MiXCR on the multiplex PCR reads. The sample consists of about 560,000 distinct CDR3 sequences, 15% to 17% of them appearing once.

Sequenced material: blood. This sequence joins TRBV25-1 and TRBJ2-1, with TRBD1 matching 7 bases. The TCR comes from a woman aged 25 to 39 with Graves' hyperthyroidism. CDR3 in DNA: TGTGCCAGCAACTCCGGCCGAGGGGGACAGAGCTCCTACAATGAGCAGTTCTTC. Translation: CASNSGRGGQSSYNEQFF.